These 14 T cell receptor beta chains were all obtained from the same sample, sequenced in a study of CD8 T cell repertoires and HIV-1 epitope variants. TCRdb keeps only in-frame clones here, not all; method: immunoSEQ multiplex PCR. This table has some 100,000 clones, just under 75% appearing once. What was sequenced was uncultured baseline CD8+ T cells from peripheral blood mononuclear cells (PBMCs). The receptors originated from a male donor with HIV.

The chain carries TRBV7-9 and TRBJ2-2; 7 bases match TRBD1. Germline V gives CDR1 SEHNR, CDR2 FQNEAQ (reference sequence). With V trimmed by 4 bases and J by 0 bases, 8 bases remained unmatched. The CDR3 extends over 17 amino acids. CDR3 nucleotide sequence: TGTGCCAGCAGCTCCTACCTGGGACAGACGAACACCGGGGAGCTGTTTTTT. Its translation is CASSSYLGQTNTGELFF.

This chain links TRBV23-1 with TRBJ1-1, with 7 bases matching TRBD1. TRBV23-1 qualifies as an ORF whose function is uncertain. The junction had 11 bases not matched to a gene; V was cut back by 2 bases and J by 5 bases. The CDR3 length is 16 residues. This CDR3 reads CASSQPDRRGGTEAFF. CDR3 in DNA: TGCGCCAGCAGTCAACCGGACAGGAGAGGGGGAACTGAAGCTTTCTTT.

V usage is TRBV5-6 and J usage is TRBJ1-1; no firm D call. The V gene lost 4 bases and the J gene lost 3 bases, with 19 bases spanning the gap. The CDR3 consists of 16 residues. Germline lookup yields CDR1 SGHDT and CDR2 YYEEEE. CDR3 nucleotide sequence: TGTGCCAGCAGCCAAATAGCTCGGGCGCGATACACTGAAGCTTTCTTT. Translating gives CASSQIARARYTEAFF.

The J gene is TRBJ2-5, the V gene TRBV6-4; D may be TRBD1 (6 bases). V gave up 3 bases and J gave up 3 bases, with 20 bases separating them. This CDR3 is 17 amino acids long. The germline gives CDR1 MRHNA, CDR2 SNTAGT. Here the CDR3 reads CASSEIKAGAFKETQYF. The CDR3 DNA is TGTGCCAGCAGTGAAATTAAGGCAGGGGCGTTTAAAGAGACCCAGTACTTC.

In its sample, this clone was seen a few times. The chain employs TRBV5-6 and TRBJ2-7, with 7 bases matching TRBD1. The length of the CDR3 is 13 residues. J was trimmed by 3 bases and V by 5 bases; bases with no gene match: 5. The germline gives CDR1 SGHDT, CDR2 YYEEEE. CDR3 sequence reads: CASRLGTVYEQYF. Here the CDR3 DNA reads TGTGCCAGCAGGCTCGGGACAGTCTACGAGCAGTACTTC.

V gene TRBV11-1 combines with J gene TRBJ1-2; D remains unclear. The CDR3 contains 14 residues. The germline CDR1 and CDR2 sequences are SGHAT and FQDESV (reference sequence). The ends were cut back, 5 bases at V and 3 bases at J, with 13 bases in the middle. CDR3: CASSIGPKDYGYTF. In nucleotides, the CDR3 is TGTGCCAGCAGCATTGGGCCGAAAGACTATGGCTACACCTTC.

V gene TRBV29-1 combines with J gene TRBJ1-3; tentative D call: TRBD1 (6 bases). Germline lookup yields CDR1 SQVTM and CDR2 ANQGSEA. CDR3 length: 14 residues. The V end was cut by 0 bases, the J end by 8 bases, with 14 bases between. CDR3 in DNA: TGCAGCGTTGAAGATTACGGGGGCGAAGACACCATATATTTT. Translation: CSVEDYGGEDTIYF.

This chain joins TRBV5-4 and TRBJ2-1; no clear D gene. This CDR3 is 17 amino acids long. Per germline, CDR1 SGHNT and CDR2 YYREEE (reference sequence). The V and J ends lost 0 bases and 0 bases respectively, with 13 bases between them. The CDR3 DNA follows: TGTGCCAGCAGCTTGGTCGTGGCTACCAACTCCTACAATGAGCAGTTCTTC. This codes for CASSLVVATNSYNEQFF.

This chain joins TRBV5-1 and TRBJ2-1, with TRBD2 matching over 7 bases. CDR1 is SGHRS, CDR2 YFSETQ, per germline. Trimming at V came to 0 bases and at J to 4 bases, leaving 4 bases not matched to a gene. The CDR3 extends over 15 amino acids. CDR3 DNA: TGCGCCAGCAGCTTGGTAGGGGAGGGGTACAATGAGCAGTTCTTC. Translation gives CASSLVGEGYNEQFF. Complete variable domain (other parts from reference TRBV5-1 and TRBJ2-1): KAGVTQTPRYLIKTRGQQVTLSCSPISGHRSVSWYQQTPGQGLQFLFEYFSETQRNKGNFPGRFSGRQFSNSRSEMNVSTLELGDSALYLCASSLVGEGYNEQFFGPGTRLTVL.

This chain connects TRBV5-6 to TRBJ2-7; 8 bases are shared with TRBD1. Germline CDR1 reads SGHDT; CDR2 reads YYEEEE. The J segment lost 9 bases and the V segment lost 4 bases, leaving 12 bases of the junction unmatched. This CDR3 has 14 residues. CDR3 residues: CASSQDRARVVQYF. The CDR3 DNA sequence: TGTGCCAGCAGCCAGGACAGGGCCCGGGTCGTGCAGTACTTC.

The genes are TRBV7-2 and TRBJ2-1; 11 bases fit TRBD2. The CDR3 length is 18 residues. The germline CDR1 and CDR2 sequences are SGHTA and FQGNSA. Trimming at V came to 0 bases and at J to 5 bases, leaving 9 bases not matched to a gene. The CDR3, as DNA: TGTGCCAGCAGCTTAGCGTTGCTAGCGGGGGGAGGGGACAATGAGCAGTTCTTC. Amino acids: CASSLALLAGGGDNEQFF.

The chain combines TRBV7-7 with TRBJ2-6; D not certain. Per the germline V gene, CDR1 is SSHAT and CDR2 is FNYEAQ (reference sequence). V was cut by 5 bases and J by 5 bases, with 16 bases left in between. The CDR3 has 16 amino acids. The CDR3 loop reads CASSLIPQSRANVLTF. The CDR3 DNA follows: TGTGCCAGCAGCCTGATCCCACAAAGTCGGGCCAACGTCCTGACTTTC.

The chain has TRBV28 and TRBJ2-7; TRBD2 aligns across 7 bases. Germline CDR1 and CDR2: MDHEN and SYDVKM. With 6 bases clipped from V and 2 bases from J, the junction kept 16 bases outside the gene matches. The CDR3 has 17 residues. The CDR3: CASRAGTGSGRPYEQYF. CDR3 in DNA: TGTGCCAGCAGAGCCGGGACGGGTAGCGGGCGACCCTACGAGCAGTACTTC.

CDR3 coding DNA: TGTGCCAGCAGCCCCGTCAGAGGCGGCTCCTACAATGAGCAGTTCTTC. Protein sequence: CASSPVRGGSYNEQFF. The chain couples TRBV28 to TRBJ2-1; D gene uncertain. The CDR3 contains 16 residues. V was trimmed by 6 bases and J by 0 bases, leaving 15 bases between them. In germline, CDR1 is MDHEN, CDR2 SYDVKM. The whole variable domain, remainder taken from reference TRBV28 and TRBJ2-1, is DVKVTQSSRYLVKRTGEKVFLECVQDMDHENMFWYRQDPGLGLRLIYFSYDVKMKEKGDIPEGYSVSREKKERFSLILESASTNQTSMYLCASSPVRGGSYNEQFFGPGTRLTVL.